This TCR beta chain was identified in a study of monozygotic twins with inflammatory bowel disease. Study observations and caveats: The analysis yielded no support for one strong signal or clonotype associated with IBD.

The CDR3 contains 15 residues. Germline CDR1 reads SGHTA; CDR2 reads FQGNSA. About this clonotype: Antigen specificity is unknown.

One entry per CDR3 protein, without DNA, is what TCRdb gives after re-calling the 5' RACE reads. In total, the table holds around 400,000 distinct CDR3 sequences. The sequencing sample was made of blood. This sequence originates from a human donor with ulcerative colitis or Crohn's disease, or a healthy co-twin of an affected twin (not recorded which). The V gene is TRBV7-2, the J gene TRBJ2-3; absent DNA, TCRdb's TRBD1 call cannot be checked. The CDR3 sequence: CASSPRRGSTNTQYF.